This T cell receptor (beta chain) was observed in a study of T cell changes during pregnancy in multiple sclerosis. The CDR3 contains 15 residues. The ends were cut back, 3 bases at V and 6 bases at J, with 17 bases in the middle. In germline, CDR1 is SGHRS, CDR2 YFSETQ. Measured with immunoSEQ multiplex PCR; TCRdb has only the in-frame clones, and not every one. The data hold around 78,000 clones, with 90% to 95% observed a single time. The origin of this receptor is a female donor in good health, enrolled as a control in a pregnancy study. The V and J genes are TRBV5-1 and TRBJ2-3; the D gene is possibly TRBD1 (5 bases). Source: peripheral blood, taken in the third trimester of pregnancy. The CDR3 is CASSSTLPPGDTQYF. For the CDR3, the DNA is TGCGCCAGCAGCTCCACCCTACCGCCAGGGGATACGCAGTATTTT.